This T cell receptor beta chain was recorded in a study of PD-1 blockade in classical Hodgkin lymphoma. The CDR3 has 13 amino acids. Trimming removed 1 base at V and 3 bases at J, with 9 bases between. Germline V gives CDR1 GTSNPN, CDR2 SVGIG (reference sequence). Stated time point: newly diagnosed, previously untreated cHL patient sample. Thawed PBMCs underwent magnetic negative selection to obtain purified CD8+ T cells. Measured with immunoSEQ multiplex PCR; TCRdb has only the in-frame clones, and not every one. The repertoire holds over 20,000 clones, with just under 90% as singletons. The source is a human donor with classical Hodgkin lymphoma. The sequenced material came from CD8+ T cells from blood. V and J are TRBV30 and TRBJ1-1; D might be TRBD1 (5 bases). The CDR3 reads CAWSGGGDTEAFF. The CDR3 bases are TGTGCCTGGAGTGGGGGGGGTGACACTGAAGCTTTCTTT.